This TCR beta chain came from a study of blood T cell repertoires in COVID-19. About the study: Samples came from the United States, Italy and Spain, spanning acute and convalescent COVID-19.

In the study's own analysis: Researchers report that nucleated cell counts were estimated from reference gene primer amplification. TCRdb's copy holds only in-frame clones and misses some; the assay was immunoSEQ multiplex PCR. V and J calls and clone size are copied from that table; D and trimming were computed from the DNA. The sample lists roughly 61,000 clones; roughly 84% were seen once. CDR1 is MNHEY, CDR2 SVGEGT, per germline. V was clipped by 5 bases and J by 0 bases; unmatched bases: 9. The CDR3 extends over 16 amino acids. The source of this sequence is a man between 35 and 55 years old with active COVID-19. Source material: peripheral blood. The chain uses TRBV6-2 or TRBV6-3 and TRBJ1-2; 7 bases match TRBD1. As DNA, the CDR3 is TGTGCCAGCAGTGACAGGGCCCGATATTCTAACTATGGCTACACCTTC. Translated, it gives CASSDRARYSNYGYTF.